This T cell receptor beta chain was sequenced in a study of blood T cell repertoires in COVID-19. Sequenced by immunoSEQ multiplex PCR; TCRdb stores in-frame clones only, minus some. The data contain 72,000 or so clones, over 70% of them singletons. CDR3 length: 15 residues. Per the germline V gene, CDR1 is MNHEY and CDR2 is SMNVEV (reference sequence). The junction had 14 bases not matched to a gene; V was cut back by 9 bases and J by 10 bases. This clone turned up a few times. The clonotype originates from a man aged 45 to 65 with active COVID-19. The sequenced sample was peripheral blood. The chain joins TRBV27 to TRBJ1-6, with TRBD1 matching over 8 bases. The CDR3 region has the DNA TGTGCCAGAACTTCCCAGGACAGGGACGGGTCACCCCTCCACTTT. It codes for CARTSQDRDGSPLHF.